This TCR beta chain originates from a study of monozygotic twins with inflammatory bowel disease. Template-switch reactions added UMIs with a 6-nucleotide sample barcode. After re-calling the 5' RACE reads, TCRdb lists one entry per CDR3 protein, DNA absent. The sample holds over 150,000 distinct CDR3 sequences. The CDR3 contains 11 residues. Germline V gives CDR1 KGHSH, CDR2 LQKENI. V gene TRBV18 combines with J gene TRBJ2-7. Source material: blood. The clonotype was recovered from a human donor with ulcerative colitis or Crohn's disease, or a healthy co-twin of an affected twin (not recorded which). The CDR3 sequence: CASSTSYEQYF.